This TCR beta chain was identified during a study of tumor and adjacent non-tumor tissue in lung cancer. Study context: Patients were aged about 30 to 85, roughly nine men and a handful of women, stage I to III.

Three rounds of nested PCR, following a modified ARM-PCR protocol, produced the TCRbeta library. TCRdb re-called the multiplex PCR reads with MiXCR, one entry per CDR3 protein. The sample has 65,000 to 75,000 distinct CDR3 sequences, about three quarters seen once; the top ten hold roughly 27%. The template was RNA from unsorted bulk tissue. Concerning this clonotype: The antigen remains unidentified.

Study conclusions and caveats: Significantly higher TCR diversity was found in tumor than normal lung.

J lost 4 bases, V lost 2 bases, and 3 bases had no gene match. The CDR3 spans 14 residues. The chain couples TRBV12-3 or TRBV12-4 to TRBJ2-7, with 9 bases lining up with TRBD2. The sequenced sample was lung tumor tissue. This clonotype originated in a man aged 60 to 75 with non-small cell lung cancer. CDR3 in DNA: TGTGCCAGCAGTTTACCAGCGGGAGGATACGAGCAGTACGTC. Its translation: CASSLPAGGYEQYV.